Following are 16 T cell receptor beta chains from one sample sequenced in a study of PD-L1 blockade in urothelial cancer. Measured with immunoSEQ multiplex PCR; TCRdb has only the in-frame clones, and not every one. The table shows 55,000 to 80,000 clones, with about 90% occurring only once. Time point denoted: pretreatment peripheral blood. The material was PBMCs, obtained around atezolizumab (anti-PD-L1) treatment. These TCRs come from a man aged 55 to 69 with urothelial cancer.

The chain combines TRBV7-9 with TRBJ2-5, with TRBD1 matching 9 bases. CDR3 length: 16 residues. The V gene end was trimmed by 4 bases and the J gene end by 2 bases; junction bases not matched to a gene: 8. Germline V gene sequence: CDR1 SEHNR, CDR2 FQNEAQ (reference sequence). CDR3 protein: CASSSNRQGVQETQYF. As DNA, the CDR3 is TGTGCCAGCAGCTCCAACAGACAGGGGGTTCAAGAGACCCAGTACTTC.

The chain uses TRBV7-2 and TRBJ2-1; 8 bases are shared with TRBD2. The germline V gene encodes CDR1 SGHTA and CDR2 FQGNSA. The CDR3 has 15 residues. Losses at the gene ends were 5 bases for V and 3 bases for J; bases not matched to a gene: 6. This chain's CDR3 is CASSASGSGYNEQFF. CDR3 bases: TGTGCCAGCAGCGCAAGCGGGAGCGGCTACAATGAGCAGTTCTTC.

V gene TRBV9 combines with J gene TRBJ1-1, with D perhaps TRBD1 (6 bases). Germline CDR1 is SGDLS and CDR2 is YYNGEE. The CDR3 runs to 15 residues. The V and J ends lost 2 bases and 0 bases respectively, with 11 bases between them. This chain's CDR3 is CASSVTGSMNTEAFF. For the CDR3, the DNA is TGTGCCAGCAGCGTTACAGGGAGCATGAACACTGAAGCTTTCTTT.

This chain uses TRBV2 with TRBJ2-2, with a weak D call TRBD2 (7 bases). The CDR3 runs to 15 residues. Trimming removed 6 bases at V and 4 bases at J, with 15 bases between. Germline CDR1 reads SNHLY; CDR2 reads FYNNEI. The CDR3 nucleotides read TGTGCCAGCAGGCCACCCGGGGGGCCCACCGGGGAGCTGTTTTTT. It encodes CASRPPGGPTGELFF.

The chain carries TRBV9 and TRBJ2-1, with 7 bases that match TRBD2. This CDR3 has 14 amino acids. Germline CDR1 reads SGDLS; CDR2 reads YYNGEE. V lost 4 bases to trimming and J lost 4 bases; unmatched junction nucleotides: 5. The CDR3 spells CASSPGLGYNEQFF. The CDR3 DNA follows: TGTGCCAGCAGCCCTGGACTAGGTTACAATGAGCAGTTCTTC.

The count of this clone is one. J is TRBJ2-7 and V is TRBV19; 8 nucleotides align to TRBD1. V lost 6 bases, J lost 3 bases, and 10 bases stayed unmatched. CDR1 and CDR2 (germline): LNHDA, SQIVND (reference sequence). CDR3 length equals 15 residues. The chain's CDR3 is CASSQDRVGLYEQYF. In DNA form, the CDR3 reads TGTGCCAGTAGCCAGGACAGGGTGGGACTCTACGAGCAGTACTTC.

The chain uses TRBV27 and TRBJ2-6; D possibly corresponds to TRBD1 (5 bases). Trimming removed 3 bases at V and 0 bases at J, with 15 bases between. CDR3 length: 18 amino acids. Germline V gene lookup returns CDR1 MNHEY and CDR2 SMNVEV (reference sequence). The CDR3 bases are TGTGCCAGCAGTTTGTTGGGGCTCTCTCTCTCTGGGGCCAACGTCCTGACTTTC. Protein: CASSLLGLSLSGANVLTF. The variable domain in full, completed from reference TRBV27 and TRBJ2-6, reads EAQVTQNPRYLITVTGKKLTVTCSQNMNHEYMSWYRQDPGLGLRQIYYSMNVEVTDKGDVPEGYKVSRKEKRNFPLILESPSPNQTSLYFCASSLLGLSLSGANVLTFGAGSRLTVL.

The chain links TRBV5-1 to TRBJ1-2; 7 bases match TRBD1. CDR3 length: 13 residues. Per germline, CDR1 SGHRS and CDR2 YFSETQ. Losses at the gene ends were 0 bases for V and 5 bases for J; bases not matched to a gene: 1. CDR3 sequence (DNA): TGCGCCAGCAGCTTGGACAGGGGTTATGGCTACACCTTC. This gives the protein CASSLDRGYGYTF.

The chain links TRBV28 to TRBJ1-1; 7 bases are shared with TRBD1. The junction had 23 bases not matched to a gene; V was cut back by 2 bases and J by 5 bases. CDR1 and CDR2 (germline): MDHEN, SYDVKM. The CDR3 contains 20 residues. The CDR3 nucleotides are TGTGCCAGCAGTTTAGGGGACAGTATTTACTTCAGGAAAAGTGGGACTGAAGCTTTCTTT. It yields the protein CASSLGDSIYFRKSGTEAFF.

This chain uses TRBV27 with TRBJ1-1, with D tentatively TRBD1 (6 bases). Germline V lookup: CDR1 MNHEY, CDR2 SMNVEV (reference sequence). The CDR3 totals 14 residues. The germline V and J ends were trimmed by 2 bases and 1 base, with 8 bases remaining between them. DNA for the CDR3: TGTGCCAGCAGTTTAGAACAGGGGAACACTGAAGCTTTCTTT. Its translation: CASSLEQGNTEAFF.

V and J are TRBV5-6 and TRBJ1-6, with D possibly TRBD1 on 6 matching bases. Trimming shortened V by 0 bases and J by 6 bases, and 16 bases separated the two germline ends. CDR1 SGHDT and CDR2 YYEEEE come from the germline V gene. The CDR3 runs to 17 residues. Here the CDR3 DNA reads TGTGCCAGCAGCTTGGAGCTGTCGGACAGCCTTAATTCACCCCTCCACTTT. This sequence encodes CASSLELSDSLNSPLHF.

The CDR3 coding sequence is TGTGCCAGCAGCCGATGGACTGGGCGGGATTCACCCCTCCACTTT. It yields the protein CASSRWTGRDSPLHF. The V and J genes are TRBV7-2 and TRBJ1-6; the D is unclear. CDR3 length: 15 residues. V was shortened by 5 bases and J by 8 bases, with 16 bases between the two germline ends. Germline V CDR1 and CDR2: SGHTA, FQGNSA.

The V gene is TRBV7-9, the J gene TRBJ2-7, with 8 bases lining up with TRBD2. The CDR3 is 15 amino acids. The J segment lost 7 bases and the V segment lost 5 bases, leaving 13 bases of the junction unmatched. The germline CDR1 and CDR2 sequences are SEHNR and FQNEAQ (reference sequence). CDR3 coding DNA: TGTGCCAGCAGCCTATCCGCCTCGGGGGGGCGGGAGCAGTACTTC. This gives the protein CASSLSASGGREQYF.

This rearrangement joins TRBV5-1 to TRBJ2-5; maybe TRBD2 (6 bases). There are 15 residues in the CDR3. V was pared by 0 bases and J by 5 bases, with 14 bases between. CDR1 is SGHRS and CDR2 is YFSETQ in the germline V gene. The CDR3 is CASSLGAGGGETQYF. DNA of the CDR3: TGCGCCAGCAGCTTGGGTGCAGGCGGAGGGGAGACCCAGTACTTC.

The V call is TRBV19, the J call TRBJ2-5, with TRBD1 identical over 8 bases. Germline V gene data show CDR1 as LNHDA and CDR2 as SQIVND (reference sequence). The CDR3 sequence is 14 residues long. V dropped 4 bases and J dropped 4; count of bases not matched to a gene: 5. CDR3 sequence (DNA): TGTGCCAGTAGTAGACAGGGGCGAACAGAGACCCAGTACTTC. Amino acid sequence: CASSRQGRTETQYF.

This clone was seen ten or more times. The chain's CDR3 is CASSGWWGRQMNTEAFF. Written as DNA, the CDR3 is TGCGCCAGCAGTGGGTGGTGGGGCAGGCAGATGAACACTGAAGCTTTCTTT. The rearrangement uses TRBV10-2 and TRBJ1-1; D may be TRBD1 (5 bases). Trimming shortened V by 4 bases and J by 0 bases, and 18 bases separated the two germline ends. The germline V gene encodes CDR1 WSHSY and CDR2 SAAADI. CDR3 length equals 17 residues.